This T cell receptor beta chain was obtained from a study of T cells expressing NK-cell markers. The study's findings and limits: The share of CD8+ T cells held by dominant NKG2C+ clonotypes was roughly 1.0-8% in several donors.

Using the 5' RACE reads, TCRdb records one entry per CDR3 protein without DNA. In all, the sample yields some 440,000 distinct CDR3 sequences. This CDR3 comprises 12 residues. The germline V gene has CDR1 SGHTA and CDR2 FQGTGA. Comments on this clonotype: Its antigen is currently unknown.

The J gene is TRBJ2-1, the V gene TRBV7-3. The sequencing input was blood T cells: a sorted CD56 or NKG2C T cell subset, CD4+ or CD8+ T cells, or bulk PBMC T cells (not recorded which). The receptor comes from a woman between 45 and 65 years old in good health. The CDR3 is CASSLNPGRQFF.